The entry that follows covers one T cell receptor beta chain sequence. Its target is unknown. Assay used: immunoSEQ multiplex PCR; TCRdb lists only in-frame clones, some missing. Of hundreds of thousands of clones in the sample, over 75% are singletons; the top ten hold around 0.9%. These data belong to a study of cytomegalovirus exposure and HLA in healthy donors. Study observations and caveats: The finding came from a later analysis; first-cohort TCR clusters tended to co-occur in the 95 to 150 validation repertoires. Some 150 TCR beta chains were listed as cytomegalovirus-associated.

Germline lookup yields CDR1 LNHDA and CDR2 SQIVND (reference sequence). The J segment lost 3 bases and the V segment lost 4 bases, leaving 9 bases of the junction unmatched. This CDR3 has 17 residues. The sample taken for sequencing was PBMCs. The sequence was collected from a woman aged 18-35 years in good health and CMV-seronegative. The chain carries TRBV19 and TRBJ2-6, with 7 bases matching TRBD1. DNA for the CDR3: TGTGCCAGTAGTACGAGACAGGGCTTAGGTGGGGCCAACGTCCTGACTTTC. Its protein is CASSTRQGLGGANVLTF.